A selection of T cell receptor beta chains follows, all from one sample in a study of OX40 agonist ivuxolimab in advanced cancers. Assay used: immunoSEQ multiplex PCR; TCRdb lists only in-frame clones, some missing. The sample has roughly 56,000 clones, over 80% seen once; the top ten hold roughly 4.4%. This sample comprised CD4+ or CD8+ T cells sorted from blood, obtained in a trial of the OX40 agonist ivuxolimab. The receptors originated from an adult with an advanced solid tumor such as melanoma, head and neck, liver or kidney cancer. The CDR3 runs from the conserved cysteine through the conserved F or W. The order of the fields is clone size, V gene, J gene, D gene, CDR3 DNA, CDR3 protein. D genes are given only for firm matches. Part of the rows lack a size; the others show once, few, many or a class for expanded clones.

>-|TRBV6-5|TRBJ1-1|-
TGTGCCAGCAGTTACTCCGGATCGGCTTTCTTT
CASSYSGSAFF
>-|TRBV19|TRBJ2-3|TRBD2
TGTGCCAGTAGTTCCAGCGGGGGGGGTCCCGGGCGCAGTACGCAGTATTTT
CASSSSGGGPGRSTQYF
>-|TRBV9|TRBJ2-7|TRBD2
TGTGCCAGCAGCGTAGAAGGGACTAGCGGGGGGCCTCAGTACTTC
CASSVEGTSGGPQYF
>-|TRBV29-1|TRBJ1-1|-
TGCAGCGTTGAAGGCACGGGGGAAGCTGAAGCTTTCTTT
CSVEGTGEAEAFF
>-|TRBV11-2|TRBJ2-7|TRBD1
TGTGCCAGCAGCTCACAGGGGTTATCCTACGAGCAGTACTTC
CASSSQGLSYEQYF
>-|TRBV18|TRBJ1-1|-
TGTGCCAGCTCACCTGGCGGTCCCGCGAACACTGAAGCTTTCTTT
CASSPGGPANTEAFF
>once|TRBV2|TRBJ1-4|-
TGTGCCAGCACTCTCAGGGGCACTAATGAAAAACTGTTTTTT
CASTLRGTNEKLFF
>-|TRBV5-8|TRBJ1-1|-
TGTGCCAGCAGCTTCCGGGACGGGTGGGATACTGAAGCTTTCTTT
CASSFRDGWDTEAFF
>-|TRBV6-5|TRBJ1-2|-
TGTGCCAGCAGTTCTGCTGGAGGCTACACCTTC
CASSSAGGYTF
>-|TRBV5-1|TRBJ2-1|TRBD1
TGCGCCAGCAGCCCCGGGACAGGGTTCTATGAGCAGTTCTTC
CASSPGTGFYEQFF
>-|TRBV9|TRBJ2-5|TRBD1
TGTGCCAGCAGCGTCTCCGGGACAGAAAAAGAGACCCAGTACTTC
CASSVSGTEKETQYF
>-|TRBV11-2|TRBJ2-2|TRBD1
TGTGCCAGCAGCTCACCGGGGACAGCTTTTAACACCGGGGAGCTGTTTTTT
CASSSPGTAFNTGELFF
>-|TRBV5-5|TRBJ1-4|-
TGTGCCACTCACCGGGCAGGGACCTTTGACTCCCCTTTT
CATHRAGTFDSPF
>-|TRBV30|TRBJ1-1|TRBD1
TGTGCCTGGAGGACAGGGCTGATGACTGAAGCTTTCTTT
CAWRTGLMTEAFF
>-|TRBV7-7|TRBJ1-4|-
TGTGCTAGCAGCTCCAGACCCCCGGGACTGCAGGAAAAACTGTTTTTT
CASSSRPPGLQEKLFF
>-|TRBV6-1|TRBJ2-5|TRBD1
TGTGCCAGCAGTGACAGGGGGATGCACGTAGAGACCCAGTACTTC
CASSDRGMHVETQYF
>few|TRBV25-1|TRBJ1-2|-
TGTGCCAGCAGTGACGGCAATTCCTATGGCTACACCTTC
CASSDGNSYGYTF
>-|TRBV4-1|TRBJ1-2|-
TGCGCCAGCAGCCAAGAGGGAACAGGTCGTGGCTACACCTTC
CASSQEGTGRGYTF
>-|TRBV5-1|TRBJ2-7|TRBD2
TGCGCCAGCAGCCCGGGACTAGCGGGAACTCCCAGGGACTACGAGCAGTACTTC
CASSPGLAGTPRDYEQYF
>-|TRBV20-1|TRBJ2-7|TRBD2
TGCAGTGCCCCGGGGGGGTACGAGCAGTACTTC
CSAPGGYEQYF
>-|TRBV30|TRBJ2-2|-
TGTGCCTGGAGTCCATTCCCGGGGGACTTGTTCGCGAACACCGGGGAGCTGTTTTTT
CAWSPFPGDLFANTGELFF
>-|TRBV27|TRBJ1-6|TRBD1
TGTGCCAGCAGTTTACCGGGACAGGGGAGCTCCTATAATTCACCCCTCCACTTT
CASSLPGQGSSYNSPLHF
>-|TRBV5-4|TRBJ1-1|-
TGTGCCAGCAGCCCAACAGGGAAAAAGGGAGGAACTGAAGCTTTCTTT
CASSPTGKKGGTEAFF
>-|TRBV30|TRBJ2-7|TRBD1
TGTGCCTGGGAACAGGGGTCCTACGAGCAGTACTTC
CAWEQGSYEQYF
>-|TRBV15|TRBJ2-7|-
TGTGCCACCAGCAGAGTGGGAGCTTATTCCTACGAGCAGTACTTC
CATSRVGAYSYEQYF
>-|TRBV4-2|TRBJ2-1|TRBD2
TGTGCCAGCAGTCCTACTAGCGGGAGCACCAATGAGCAGTTCTTC
CASSPTSGSTNEQFF
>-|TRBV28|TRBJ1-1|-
TGTGCCAGCAGTTTTGGGGGCAACACTGAAGCTTTCTTT
CASSFGGNTEAFF
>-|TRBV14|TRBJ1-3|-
TGTGCCAGCAGCCTCACGGATGGAAACACCATATATTTT
CASSLTDGNTIYF
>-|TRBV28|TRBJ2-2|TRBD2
TGTGCCAGCAGTGGGGTCCGGGGGGACCCCACTAGCGGGGTTTCTCTCACCGGGGAGCTGTTTTTT
CASSGVRGDPTSGVSLTGELFF
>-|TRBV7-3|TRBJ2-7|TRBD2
TGTGCCAGCAACTTAAACCCGGGACTAGCGGGAGGTGTGCAGTACTTC
CASNLNPGLAGGVQYF
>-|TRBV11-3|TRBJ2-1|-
TGTGCCAGCAGCTTACTGGGATTGAGCTCCTACAATGAGCAGTTCTTC
CASSLLGLSSYNEQFF
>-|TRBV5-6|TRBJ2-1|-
TGTGCCAGCAGCCGCCCCCGGACAGACAATGAGCAGTTCTTC
CASSRPRTDNEQFF
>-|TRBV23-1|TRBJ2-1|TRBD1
TGCGCCAGCAGACTACCCGGGACAGTTGATAAGCAGTTCTTC
CASRLPGTVDKQFF
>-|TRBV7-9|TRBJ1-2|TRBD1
TGTGCCAGCAGCGAAGACAGGGGTTCGGGAAACTATGGCTACACCTTC
CASSEDRGSGNYGYTF
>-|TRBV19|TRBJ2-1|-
TGTGCCAGTAACATGGACAGAGACAATGAGCAGTTCTTC
CASNMDRDNEQFF
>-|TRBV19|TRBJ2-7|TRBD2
TGTGCCAGTAGCCCTGGACAGAGACTAGCGGATTACGAGCAGTACTTC
CASSPGQRLADYEQYF
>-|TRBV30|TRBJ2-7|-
TGTGCCTGGAGCCTACCTCCGGGGAGATACGAGCAGTACTTC
CAWSLPPGRYEQYF
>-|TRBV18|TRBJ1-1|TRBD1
TGTGCCAGCTCCCAATACGCCGGGACAGGGGATATGATCACTGAAGCTTTCTTT
CASSQYAGTGDMITEAFF
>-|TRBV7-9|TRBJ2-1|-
TGTGCCAGCCGAAGGTCGTCGGGTTTTTACAATGAGCAGTTCTTC
CASRRSSGFYNEQFF
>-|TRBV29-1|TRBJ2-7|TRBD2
TGCAGCGTAGCGGGAGGGCCGTACGAGCAGTACTTC
CSVAGGPYEQYF
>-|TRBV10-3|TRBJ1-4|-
TGTGCCATCAGTGATGGGGGAGTGGCTAATGAAAAACTGTTTTTT
CAISDGGVANEKLFF
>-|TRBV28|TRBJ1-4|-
TGTGCCAGCAGTTTAGAGGGGGGTCAAGAAAAACTGTTTTTT
CASSLEGGQEKLFF